The entry that follows covers one TCR beta chain sequence. The antigen remains unidentified. This sample is part of a study of cytomegalovirus exposure and HLA in healthy donors. The overall study: There were fewer than 130 million unique TCR beta sequences, drawn from 180 million or so T cells, in an earlier analysis. Overall study findings and caveats: Across all donors, roughly uniform sequencing depth was an assumption of the presence/absence analyses. More clonal expansion characterized HLA-associated TCR beta chains than equally common others in a later analysis. The CMV antigen specificity of a few CMV-associated chains was confirmed through in vitro analysis.

The PCR used 60 Vbeta and 13 Jbeta primers. The repertoire was sequenced with immunoSEQ multiplex PCR; TCRdb's copy has only in-frame clones and lacks some. The table records 70,000 to 95,000 clones, just under 85% of them present only once. The sample was PBMCs. This clonotype was sampled from a woman aged 18-35 years in good health and CMV-seropositive.

CDR3 amino acids: CASSPGTGGNTIYF. The CDR3 DNA reads as TGCGCCAGCAGCCCCGGGACAGGAGGAAACACCATATATTTT. V gene TRBV5-1 combines with J gene TRBJ1-3; 8 positions match TRBD1. The CDR3 covers 14 residues. CDR1 is SGHRS and CDR2 is YFSETQ in the germline V gene. J was trimmed by 4 bases and V by 4 bases; bases with no gene match: 4.